One sample yielded the 27 T cell receptor beta chains listed below, sequenced in a study of blood T cells in healthy people across ages. Then a second PCR, running about 6 to 11 cycles, was carried out with a sample-barcoded 5' primer and a J-beta primer mix. Using its own MiXCR run on the 5' RACE reads, TCRdb lists one record per CDR3 protein. Among 550,000 to 800,000 distinct CDR3 sequences listed, about 34% were seen once. Sequencing input: blood. These receptors all stem from a woman older than 75 in good health.

Of note for this clonotype: A much larger clone differs from this one at a single base, so this may be a read error. V and J are TRBV7-2 and TRBJ2-1, with TRBD2 as a possible D gene (6 bases). From germline, CDR1 is SGHTA and CDR2 FQGNSA. Trimming cost V 5 bases and J 10 bases, with 21 bases left between them. This CDR3 has 15 residues. CDR3 DNA sequence: TGTGCCAGCAGCGGATCCGGAGGGGCTGACTACGAGCAGTTCTTC. This encodes CASSGSGGADYEQFF.

This clonotype was counted at least ten times. J is TRBJ2-1 and V is TRBV29-1; D gene ambiguous. V was cut by 4 bases and J by 6 bases, with 7 bases left in between. CDR1 SQVTM and CDR2 ANQGSEA come from the germline V gene. The CDR3 spans 11 residues. The CDR3 region has the DNA TGCAGCGTTGGGAGCCGCAATGAGCAGTTCTTC. Translated: CSVGSRNEQFF.

Comment on this clonotype: Being one base from a much bigger clone, this may be a read error. The V gene is TRBV6-6, the J gene TRBJ1-2; D is unclear. Trimming removed 8 bases from V and 6 bases from J, with 16 bases in between. The germline V gene has CDR1 MNHNY and CDR2 SVGAGI (reference sequence). This CDR3 is built from 13 residues. The CDR3 nucleotides read TGTGCCAGCGGGCCGAGTGGGAGGGATGGCTACACCTTC. This translates into CASGPSGRDGYTF.

This clonotype was detected many times. The chain couples TRBV20-1 to TRBJ1-2, with 8 nucleotides matching TRBD1. The CDR3 length is 13 residues. Germline loops: CDR1 DFQATT, CDR2 SNEGSKA (reference sequence). V was clipped by 1 base and J by 4 bases; unmatched bases: 2. CDR3 DNA: TGCAGTGCTAGAGTGCAGGGGGCCTATGGCTACACCTTC. It specifies CSARVQGAYGYTF.

V is TRBV12-5 and J is TRBJ2-3; D uncertain. The V end lost 2 bases, the J end lost 4 bases, and 10 bases lay between the germline ends. Germline assignment: CDR1 LGHNT and CDR2 FRNRAP. The CDR3 loop spans 14 amino acids. The CDR3, as DNA: TGTGCTAGTGGTTTGAGCCGAATTGCAGATACGCAGTATTTT. Translated, it gives CASGLSRIADTQYF.

This clonotype was seen at least ten times. The chain is built from TRBV6-2 or TRBV6-3 and TRBJ1-5, with no clear D. Trimming stripped 5 bases from V and 3 bases from J, with 17 bases between. The length of the CDR3 is 16 residues. CDR1 is MNHEY and CDR2 is SVGEGT in the germline V gene. CDR3 bases: TGTGCCAGCAGTCAAACTTTACCGCGGAACAATCAGCCCCAGCATTTT. Amino acids: CASSQTLPRNNQPQHF.

The sample holds many counts of this clonotype. This chain links TRBV7-2 with TRBJ1-2; the match to TRBD1 covers 8 bases. CDR3 length equals 13 residues. V was pared by 5 bases and J by 8 bases, with 7 bases of the junction left unmatched. Germline V gene sequence: CDR1 SGHTA, CDR2 FQGNSA. CDR3 nucleotides: TGTGCCAGCAGCCTGGACAGGGTAAAGGGCTACACCTTC. Its protein product is CASSLDRVKGYTF.

V usage is TRBV27 and J usage is TRBJ1-1, with 9 bases fitting TRBD1. Looked up from germline, CDR1 is MNHEY and CDR2 is SMNVEV (reference sequence). J gave up 1 base and V 5 bases, and 5 bases lay outside the gene matches. The CDR3 is made up of 15 amino acids. CDR3 residues: CASSATTGGNTEAFF. The CDR3 DNA reads as TGTGCCAGCAGTGCTACGACAGGGGGGAACACTGAAGCTTTCTTT.

This clonotype has just a few counts. The chain employs TRBV9 and TRBJ2-3; TRBD1 might be the D (7 bases). The CDR3 has 15 residues. Per the germline V gene, CDR1 is SGDLS and CDR2 is YYNGEE. The germline V and J ends were trimmed by 1 base and 4 bases, with 13 bases remaining between them. DNA of the CDR3: TGTGCCAGCAGCGTACAGGGGGGCCGCGCAGATACGCAGTATTTT. As protein: CASSVQGGRADTQYF. The variable domain in full, with the rest retrieved from reference TRBV9 and TRBJ2-3, is DSGVTQTPKHLITATGQRVTLRCSPRSGDLSVYWYQQSLDQGLQFLIQYYNGEERAKGNILERFSAQQFPDLHSELNLSSLELGDSALYFCASSVQGGRADTQYFGPGTRLTVL.

The V gene is TRBV7-2, the J gene TRBJ1-5; the D is unclear. V lost 1 base to trimming and J lost 7 bases, with 11 bases between them. There are 14 residues in the CDR3. Germline V gene data show CDR1 as SGHTA and CDR2 as FQGNSA. The DNA of the CDR3 is TGTGCCAGCAGCTTAGTCCGATCCTCCCAGCCCCAGCATTTT. Translating gives CASSLVRSSQPQHF.

The sample holds many counts of this clonotype. The germline gene is not matched at one end of the junction; a read error may be the cause. CDR3 sequence (DNA): TGCGCCAGCAGCTTGGCCAGAGGCACCGGGGAGCTGTTTTTT. Protein: CASSLARGTGELFF. The chain carries TRBV7-2 and TRBJ2-2; no definite D call. The germline V gene has CDR1 SGHTA and CDR2 FQGNSA. CDR3 length: 14 residues.

This clonotype occurred once. V is TRBV28 and J is TRBJ2-2, with 8 bases fitting TRBD1. The CDR3 length is 17 residues. The V segment lost 9 bases and the J segment 2 bases; nucleotides outside the gene matches: 14. The V gene's germline CDR1 is MDHEN and CDR2 SYDVKM. For the CDR3, the DNA is TGTGCCAGTGATCAAAGGGTGGGACAGGCCAACACCGGGGAGCTGTTTTTT. It specifies CASDQRVGQANTGELFF.

This clonotype turned up a few times. The chain recombines TRBV21-1 with TRBJ1-1; TRBD1 is taken as the D call from the table, unchecked against the DNA. TRBV21-1 is described as a pseudogene. CDR3 size: 15 residues. CDR3 nucleotides: TGTGCCAGCAGCTTTTTCACAGGACAGGACACTGAAGCTTTCTTT. Amino acids: CASSFFTGQDTEAFF.

The genes are TRBV4-2 and TRBJ2-2, with D perhaps TRBD1 or TRBD2 (5 bases each). The CDR3 is made up of 17 amino acids. V was pared by 0 bases and J by 0 bases, with 11 bases between. Germline loops: CDR1 LGHNA, CDR2 YNFKEQ. The CDR3 nucleotides read TGTGCCAGCAGCCAAGATCCCGGGGACGCGAACACCGGGGAGCTGTTTTTT. Protein sequence: CASSQDPGDANTGELFF.

The table lists this clonotype with a few counts. A read error may explain this, as a much larger clone is one base away. The chain joins TRBV4-3 to TRBJ2-7; TRBD2 matches 9 bases. The CDR3 spans 15 residues. CDR1 and CDR2 from the germline V gene are LGHNA and YSLEER. The ends lost 1 base at V and 2 bases at J; junction bases unmatched: 3. In DNA form, the CDR3 reads TGCGCCAGCAGCCAAGGCCTAGCGGGGACCTACGAGCAGTACTTC. It translates to CASSQGLAGTYEQYF.

This clonotype was counted ten times or more. CDR3 sequence reads: CASTRPGQGNQPQHF. The CDR3 DNA follows: TGTGCCAGCACCAGACCGGGACAGGGGAATCAGCCCCAGCATTTT. V is TRBV6-1 and J is TRBJ1-5, with 10 positions matching TRBD1. V lost 7 bases and J lost 4; bases outside the gene matches: 7. CDR3 length equals 15 residues. CDR1 MNHNS and CDR2 SASEGT come from the germline V gene.

As for this clonotype: Mismatch with germline at one junction end may stem from a read error. The chain recombines TRBV29-1 with TRBJ2-6; 9 nucleotides align to TRBD1. Germline assignment: CDR1 SQVTM and CDR2 ANQGSEA. CDR3 length: 13 amino acids. The CDR3 DNA reads as TGCGGCGTGAAGGACAGGGGTCCGCACGTCCCGACTTTC. This encodes CGVKDRGPHVPTF.

The J gene is TRBJ1-4, the V gene TRBV30, with 10 bases aligning to TRBD1. This CDR3 is built from 15 residues. V shed 2 bases and J 1 base; nucleotides not matched to a gene: 1. Germline V lookup: CDR1 GTSNPN, CDR2 SVGIG (reference sequence). DNA of the CDR3: TGTGCCTGGAGTTGGACAGGGGGAACTAATGAAAAACTGTTTTTT. As protein: CAWSWTGGTNEKLFF.

This clonotype was seen repeatedly, ten times or more. The rearrangement joins TRBV20-1 to TRBJ1-5; TRBD1 might be the D (5 bases). With 1 base removed from V and 4 bases from J, the gap between germline ends came to 14 bases. CDR1 is DFQATT and CDR2 is SNEGSKA in the germline V gene (reference sequence). CDR3 length: 15 amino acids. The CDR3 DNA reads as TGCAGTGCTAGAGGGGTTGGCAGGGAAAATCAGCCCCAGCATTTT. This translates into CSARGVGRENQPQHF.

In this sample, this clonotype turned up a few times. This sequence joins TRBV10-3 and TRBJ1-2; no definite D call. V was clipped by 11 bases and J by 2 bases, with 15 bases between them. CDR3 length: 13 amino acids. Germline lookup yields CDR1 ENHRY and CDR2 SYGVKD. The CDR3, as DNA: TGTGCCGGCAGCGGGCTTGGCAACTATGGCTACACCTTC. This gives the protein CAGSGLGNYGYTF.

This clonotype was picked up a small number of times. The gene calls are TRBV5-1 and TRBJ1-4; D remains unclear. The CDR3 extends over 12 amino acids. Germline V gene lookup returns CDR1 SGHRS and CDR2 YFSETQ. Trimming cost V 7 bases and J 7 bases, with 11 bases left between them. CDR3: CASGTDAEKLFF. Written as DNA, the CDR3 is TGCGCCAGCGGTACCGACGCTGAAAAACTGTTTTTT.

This chain uses TRBV7-9 with TRBJ1-5; D not certain. Germline V CDR1 and CDR2: SEHNR, FQNEAQ (reference sequence). V gave up 3 bases and J gave up 1 base, with 10 bases separating them. The CDR3 runs 15 residues. CDR3 nucleotide sequence: TGTGCCAGCAGCTTTGACGGGAGGAGCAATCAGCCCCAGCATTTT. Translation: CASSFDGRSNQPQHF.

This clonotype was seen many times. The chain links TRBV12-3 or TRBV12-4 to TRBJ2-7; weak D call: TRBD1 (6 bases). V was shortened by 0 bases and J by 6 bases, with 9 bases between the two germline ends. This CDR3 has 13 residues. This CDR3 reads CASSLARDTEQYF. The DNA for the CDR3 is TGTGCCAGCAGTTTAGCTCGGGACACCGAGCAGTACTTC.

This clonotype was recorded a few times. This chain connects TRBV12-3 or TRBV12-4 to TRBJ1-1, with 7 bases matching TRBD1. Losses at the gene ends were 6 bases for V and 6 bases for J; bases not matched to a gene: 7. The CDR3 runs 13 residues. The CDR3 protein is CASSQGGQSEAFF. In nucleotides, the CDR3 is TGTGCCAGCAGCCAGGGGGGTCAATCTGAAGCTTTCTTT.

The V gene is TRBV7-2, the J gene TRBJ2-7; possible D gene TRBD1, 6 bases. The CDR3 has 14 amino acids. Per the germline V gene, CDR1 is SGHTA and CDR2 is FQGNSA. Trimming cost V 5 bases and J 0 bases, with 11 bases left between them. The CDR3, as DNA: TGTGCCAGCAGCAATAACAGGGTCTCCTACGAGCAGTACTTC. This gives the protein CASSNNRVSYEQYF.

CDR3 loop: CASSPSTPPGQFF. CDR3 sequence (DNA): TGTGCCAGCAGCCCCTCTACCCCACCGGGGCAGTTCTTC. This chain uses TRBV7-2 with TRBJ2-1; D unresolved. Germline assignment: CDR1 SGHTA and CDR2 FQGNSA. The CDR3 has 13 residues. V shed 5 bases and J shed 12 bases, with 17 bases lying between them.

This clonotype has at least ten counts. J is TRBJ2-1 and V is TRBV2; perhaps TRBD2 as D (6 bases). There are 15 residues in the CDR3. Trimming pared 5 bases from V and 9 bases from J, leaving 20 bases between. Germline V gene lookup returns CDR1 SNHLY and CDR2 FYNNEI. CDR3: CASSQPGDRRGEQFF. The CDR3 DNA reads TGTGCCAGCAGTCAGCCGGGAGACCGACGGGGTGAGCAGTTCTTC.